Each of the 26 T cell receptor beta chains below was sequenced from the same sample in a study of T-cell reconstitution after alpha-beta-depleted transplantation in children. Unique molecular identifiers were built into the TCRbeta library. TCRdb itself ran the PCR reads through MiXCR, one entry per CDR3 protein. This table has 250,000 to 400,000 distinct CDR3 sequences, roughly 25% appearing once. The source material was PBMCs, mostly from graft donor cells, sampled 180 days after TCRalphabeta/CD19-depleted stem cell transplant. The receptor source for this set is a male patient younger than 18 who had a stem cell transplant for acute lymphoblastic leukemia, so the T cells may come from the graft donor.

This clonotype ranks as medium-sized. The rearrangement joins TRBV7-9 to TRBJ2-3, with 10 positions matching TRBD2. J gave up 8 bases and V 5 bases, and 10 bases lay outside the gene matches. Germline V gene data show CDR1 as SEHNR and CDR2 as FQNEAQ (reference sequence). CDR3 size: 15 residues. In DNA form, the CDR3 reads TGTGCCAGCAGCCCCCGCCGGACTAGCGGTTCTACGCAGTATTTT. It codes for CASSPRRTSGSTQYF.

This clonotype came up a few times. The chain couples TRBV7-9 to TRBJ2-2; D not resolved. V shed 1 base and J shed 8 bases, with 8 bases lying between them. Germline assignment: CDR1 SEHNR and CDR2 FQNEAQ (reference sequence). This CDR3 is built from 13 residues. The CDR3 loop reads CASSLVPMGELFF. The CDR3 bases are TGTGCCAGCAGCTTAGTTCCGATGGGGGAGCTGTTTTTT.

CDR3 nucleotide sequence: TGCGCCAGCAGCCAAGAGGGACAGTCATACCTGACTGAAGCTTTCTTT. It codes for CASSQEGQSYLTEAFF. V gene TRBV4-1 combines with J gene TRBJ1-1; 7 bases are a match to TRBD1. There are 16 residues in the CDR3. Germline V gene sequence: CDR1 MGHRA, CDR2 YSYEKL. V was pared by 0 bases and J by 5 bases, with 9 bases of the junction left unmatched.

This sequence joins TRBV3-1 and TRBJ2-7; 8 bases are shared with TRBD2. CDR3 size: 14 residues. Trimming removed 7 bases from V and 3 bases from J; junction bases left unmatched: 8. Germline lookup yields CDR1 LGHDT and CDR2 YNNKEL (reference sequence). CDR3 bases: TGTGCCAGCACCCAGGCCGGGGGGGTCTACGAGCAGTACTTC. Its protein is CASTQAGGVYEQYF.

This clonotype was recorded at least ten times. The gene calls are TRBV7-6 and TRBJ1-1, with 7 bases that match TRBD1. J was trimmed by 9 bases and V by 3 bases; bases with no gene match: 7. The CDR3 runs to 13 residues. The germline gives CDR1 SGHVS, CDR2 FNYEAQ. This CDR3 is CASSFGPQGKAFF. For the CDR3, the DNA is TGTGCCAGCAGCTTCGGGCCACAGGGGAAAGCTTTCTTT. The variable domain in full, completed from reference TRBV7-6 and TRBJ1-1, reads GAGVSQSPRYKVTKRGQDVALRCDPISGHVSLYWYRQALGQGPEFLTYFNYEAQQDKSGLPNDRFSAERPEGSISTLTIQRTEQRDSAMYRCASSFGPQGKAFFGQGTRLTVV.

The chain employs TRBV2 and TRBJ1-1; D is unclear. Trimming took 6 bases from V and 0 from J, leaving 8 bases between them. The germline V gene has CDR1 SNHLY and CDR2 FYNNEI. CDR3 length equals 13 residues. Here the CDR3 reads CASRAHLNTEAFF. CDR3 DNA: TGTGCCAGCAGGGCACATTTGAACACTGAAGCTTTCTTT.

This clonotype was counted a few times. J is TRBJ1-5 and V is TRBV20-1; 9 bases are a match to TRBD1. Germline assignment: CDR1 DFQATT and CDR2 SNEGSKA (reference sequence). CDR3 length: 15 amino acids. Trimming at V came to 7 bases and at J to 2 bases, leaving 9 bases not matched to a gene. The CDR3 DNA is TGCAGTGTTCCGGGACAGGGAAGGGGCAATCAGCCCCAGCATTTT. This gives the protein CSVPGQGRGNQPQHF.

In DNA, the CDR3 is TGTGCCACCAGCAGGGCCCCGGACCCCAAAGAGACCCAGTACTTC. The encoded protein is CATSRAPDPKETQYF. This chain joins TRBV15 and TRBJ2-5; D not certain. The germline V and J ends were trimmed by 3 bases and 3 bases, with 14 bases remaining between them. This CDR3 contains 15 residues. Germline loops: CDR1 LNHNV, CDR2 YYDKDF (reference sequence). Together with reference TRBV15 and TRBJ2-5, the CDR3 gives the full variable domain: DAMVIQNPRYQVTQFGKPVTLSCSQTLNHNVMYWYQQKSSQAPKLLFHYYDKDFNNEADTPDNFQSRRPNTSFCFLDIRSPGLGDTAMYLCATSRAPDPKETQYFGPGTRLLVL.

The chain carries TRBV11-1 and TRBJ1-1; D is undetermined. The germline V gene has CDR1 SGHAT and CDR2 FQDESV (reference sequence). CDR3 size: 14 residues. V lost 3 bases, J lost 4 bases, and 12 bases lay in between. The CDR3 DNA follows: TGTGCCAGCAGCTTTGTCTCCCTGGGCACTGAAGCTTTCTTT. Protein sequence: CASSFVSLGTEAFF.

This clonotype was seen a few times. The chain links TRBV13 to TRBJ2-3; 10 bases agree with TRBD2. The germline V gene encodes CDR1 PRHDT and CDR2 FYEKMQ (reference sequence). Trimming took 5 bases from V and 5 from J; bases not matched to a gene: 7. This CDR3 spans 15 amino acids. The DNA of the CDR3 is TGTGCCAGCAGCCCTCTAGCGGGAGTGGAAGATACGCAGTATTTT. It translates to CASSPLAGVEDTQYF.

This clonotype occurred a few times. CDR3 sequence: CSASPGGPYEQYF. CDR3 in DNA: TGCAGTGCTAGTCCGGGAGGGCCCTACGAGCAGTACTTC. The genes are TRBV20-1 and TRBJ2-7; the match to TRBD2 covers 8 bases. Per the germline V gene, CDR1 is DFQATT and CDR2 is SNEGSKA (reference sequence). This CDR3 comprises 13 residues. V trimming: 3 bases; J trimming: 2 bases; junction bases outside the gene matches: 3.

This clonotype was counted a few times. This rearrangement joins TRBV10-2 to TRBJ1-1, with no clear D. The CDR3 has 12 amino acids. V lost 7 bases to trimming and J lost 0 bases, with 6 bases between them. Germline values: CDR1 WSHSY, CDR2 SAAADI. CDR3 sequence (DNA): TGCGCCAGCACCAAAATGAACACTGAAGCTTTCTTT. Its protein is CASTKMNTEAFF.

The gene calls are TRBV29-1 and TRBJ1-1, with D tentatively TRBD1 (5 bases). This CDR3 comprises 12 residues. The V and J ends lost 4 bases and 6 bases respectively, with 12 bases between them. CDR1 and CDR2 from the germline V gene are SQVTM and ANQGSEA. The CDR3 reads CSVAPREAEAFF. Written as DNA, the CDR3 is TGCAGCGTTGCGCCCAGGGAGGCTGAAGCTTTCTTT.

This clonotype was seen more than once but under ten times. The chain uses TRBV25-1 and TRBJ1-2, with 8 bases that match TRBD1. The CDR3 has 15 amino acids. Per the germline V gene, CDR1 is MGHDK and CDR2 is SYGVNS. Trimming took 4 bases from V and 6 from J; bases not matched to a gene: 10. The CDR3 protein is CASSVFGTGSHGYTF. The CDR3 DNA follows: TGTGCCAGCAGTGTCTTCGGGACAGGAAGTCATGGCTACACCTTC.

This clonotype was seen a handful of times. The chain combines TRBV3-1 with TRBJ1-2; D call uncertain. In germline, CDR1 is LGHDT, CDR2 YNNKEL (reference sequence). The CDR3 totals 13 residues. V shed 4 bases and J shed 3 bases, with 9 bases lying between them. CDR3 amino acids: CASSLLGDYGYTF. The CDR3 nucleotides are TGTGCCAGCAGCCTCTTGGGTGACTATGGCTACACCTTC. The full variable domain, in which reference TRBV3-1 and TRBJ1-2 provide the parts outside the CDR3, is DTAVSQTPKYLVTQMGNDKSIKCEQNLGHDTMYWYKQDSKKFLKIMFSYNNKELIINETVPNRFSPKSPDKAHLNLHINSLELGDSAVYFCASSLLGDYGYTFGSGTRLTVV.

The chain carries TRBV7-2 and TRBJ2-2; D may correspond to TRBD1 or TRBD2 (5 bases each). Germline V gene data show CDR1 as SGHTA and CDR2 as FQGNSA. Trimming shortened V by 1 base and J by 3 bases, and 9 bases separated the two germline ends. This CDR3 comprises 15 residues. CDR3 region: CASSLGGLYTGELFF. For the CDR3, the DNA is TGTGCCAGCAGCTTAGGGGGGTTGTACACCGGGGAGCTGTTTTTT.

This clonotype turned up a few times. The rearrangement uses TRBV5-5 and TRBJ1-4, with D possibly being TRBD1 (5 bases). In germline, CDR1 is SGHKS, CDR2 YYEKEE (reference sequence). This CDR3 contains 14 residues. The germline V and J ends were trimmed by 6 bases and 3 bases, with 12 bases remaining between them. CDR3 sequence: CASNLGGANEKLFF. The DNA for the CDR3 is TGTGCCAGCAATCTGGGAGGGGCTAATGAAAAACTGTTTTTT. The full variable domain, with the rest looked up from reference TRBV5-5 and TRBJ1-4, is DAGVTQSPTHLIKTRGQQVTLRCSPISGHKSVSWYQQVLGQGPQFIFQYYEKEERGRGNFPDRFSARQFPNYSSELNVNALLLGDSALYLCASNLGGANEKLFFGSGTQLSVL.

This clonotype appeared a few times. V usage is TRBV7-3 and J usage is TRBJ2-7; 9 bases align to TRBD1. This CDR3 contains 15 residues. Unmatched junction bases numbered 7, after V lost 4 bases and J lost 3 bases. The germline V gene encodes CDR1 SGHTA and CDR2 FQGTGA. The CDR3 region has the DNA TGTGCCAGCAGCTCACCGGGACAGGGTATCTACGAGCAGTACTTC. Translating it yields CASSSPGQGIYEQYF.

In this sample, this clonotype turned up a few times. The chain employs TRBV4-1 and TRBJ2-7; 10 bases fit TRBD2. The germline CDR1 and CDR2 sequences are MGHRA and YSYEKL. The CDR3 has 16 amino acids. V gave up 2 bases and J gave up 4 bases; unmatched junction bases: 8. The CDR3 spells CASSQTAGGSMYEQYF. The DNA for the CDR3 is TGCGCCAGCAGCCAAACAGCGGGAGGGTCTATGTACGAGCAGTACTTC.

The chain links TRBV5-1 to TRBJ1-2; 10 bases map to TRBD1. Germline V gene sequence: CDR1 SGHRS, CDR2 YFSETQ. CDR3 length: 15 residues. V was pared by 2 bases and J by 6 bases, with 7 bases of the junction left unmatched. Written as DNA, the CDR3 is TGCGCCAGCAGCTTTCGGACAGGGGGTCGAGATGGCTACACCTTC. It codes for CASSFRTGGRDGYTF.

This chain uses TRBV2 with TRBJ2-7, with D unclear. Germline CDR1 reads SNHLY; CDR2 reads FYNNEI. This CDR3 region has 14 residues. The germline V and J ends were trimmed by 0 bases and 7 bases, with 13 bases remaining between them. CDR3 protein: CASSEAARTLEQYF. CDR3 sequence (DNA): TGTGCCAGCAGTGAAGCAGCCAGAACCCTTGAGCAGTACTTC.

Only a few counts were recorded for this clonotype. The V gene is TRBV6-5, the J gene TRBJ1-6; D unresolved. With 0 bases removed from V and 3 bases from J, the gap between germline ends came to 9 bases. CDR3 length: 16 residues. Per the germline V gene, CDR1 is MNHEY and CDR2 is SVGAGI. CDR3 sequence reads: CASSYSRANYNSPLHF. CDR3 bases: TGTGCCAGCAGTTACTCGCGGGCTAACTATAATTCACCCCTCCACTTT.

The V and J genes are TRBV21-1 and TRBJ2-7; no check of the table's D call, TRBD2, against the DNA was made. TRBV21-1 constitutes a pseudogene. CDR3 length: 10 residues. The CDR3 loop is CAGPRCEQYF. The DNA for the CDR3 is TGTGCCGGGCCACGGTGCGAGCAGTACTTC.

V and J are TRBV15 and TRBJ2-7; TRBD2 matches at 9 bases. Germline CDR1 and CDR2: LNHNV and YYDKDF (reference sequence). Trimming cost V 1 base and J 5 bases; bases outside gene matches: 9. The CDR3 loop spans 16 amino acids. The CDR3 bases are TGTGCCACCAGCAGAGGCCGCACTAGCGGGTCCAACGAGCAGTACTTC. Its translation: CATSRGRTSGSNEQYF.

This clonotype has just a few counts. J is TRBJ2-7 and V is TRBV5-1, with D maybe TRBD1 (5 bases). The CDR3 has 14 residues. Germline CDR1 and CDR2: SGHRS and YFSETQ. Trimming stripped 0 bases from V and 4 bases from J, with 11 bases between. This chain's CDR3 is CASSLGAGLYEQYF. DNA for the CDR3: TGCGCCAGCAGCTTGGGGGCAGGGTTGTACGAGCAGTACTTC.

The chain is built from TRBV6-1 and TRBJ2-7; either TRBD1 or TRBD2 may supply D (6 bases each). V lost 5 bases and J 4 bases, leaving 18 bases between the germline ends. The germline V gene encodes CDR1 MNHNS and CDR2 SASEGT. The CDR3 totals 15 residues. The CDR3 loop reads CASSLRGRAGYEQYF. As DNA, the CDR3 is TGTGCCAGCAGTCTCAGGGGAAGAGCGGGTTACGAGCAGTACTTC.